Described below is a single TCR beta chain sequence and its context. Its antigen is not identified. PCR involved 60 Vbeta and 13 Jbeta primers. TCRdb keeps only in-frame clones here, not all; method: immunoSEQ multiplex PCR. The sample lists fewer than 150,000 clones; 70% to 80% were seen once. The sample originates from a study of cytomegalovirus exposure and HLA in healthy donors. Study conclusions and caveats: In a later analysis, V- and J-gene trimming of beta chains associated with a DCLRE1C missense variant, replicated independently. In vitro experiments confirmed that a few CMV-associated chains were specific for CMV antigens.

Sequencing used PBMCs. This receptor was obtained from a man aged 25 to 40 in good health and CMV-seronegative.

DNA for the CDR3: TGTGCCAGTAGTATATCTAGCGGGGGGGCAGATACGCAGTATTTT. Its translation: CASSISSGGADTQYF. The genes are TRBV19 and TRBJ2-3; TRBD2 matches at 12 bases. Trimming cost V 2 bases and J 4 bases; bases outside gene matches: 1. CDR3 length equals 15 residues. Germline V gives CDR1 LNHDA, CDR2 SQIVND (reference sequence).